This TCR beta chain was documented in a study of blood T cell repertoires in COVID-19. This clone was seen only once. In the study's own analysis: Reference gene primers were amplified, and this amplification served to estimate nucleated cell counts. Data came from immunoSEQ multiplex PCR; TCRdb stores just in-frame clones and leaves some out. V, J and clone size reflect that table, while D and trimming were determined from the DNA. The data contain approximately 300,000 clones, approximately 90% of them seen just once; the ten biggest clones take up around 0.88%. The sample taken for sequencing was peripheral blood. The origin of this receptor is a man aged 25-45 years with acute or convalescent COVID-19.

CDR3 nucleotide sequence: TGCGCCAGCAGCAGGGACAGCACTAGCGGGCCTTACGAGCAGTACTTC. Encoded protein: CASSRDSTSGPYEQYF. The chain couples TRBV5-1 to TRBJ2-7, with 9 bases aligning to TRBD2. V was clipped by 4 bases and J by 4 bases; unmatched bases: 12. The CDR3 sequence is 16 residues long. Per germline, CDR1 SGHRS and CDR2 YFSETQ.